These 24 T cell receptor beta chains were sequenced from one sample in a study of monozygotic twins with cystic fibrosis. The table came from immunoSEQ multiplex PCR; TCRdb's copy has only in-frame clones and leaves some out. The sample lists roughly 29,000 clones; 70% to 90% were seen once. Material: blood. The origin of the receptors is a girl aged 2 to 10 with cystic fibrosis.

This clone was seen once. CDR3 residues: CASSSGTGVFYEQYF. The CDR3 region has the DNA TGTGCCAGCAGTTCCGGGACAGGGGTTTTCTACGAGCAGTACTTC. The chain is built from TRBV28 and TRBJ2-7; 10 bases agree with TRBD1. CDR3 length equals 15 residues. With 4 bases clipped from V and 3 bases from J, the junction kept 6 bases outside the gene matches. Germline V gene data show CDR1 as MDHEN and CDR2 as SYDVKM. Supplemented by reference TRBV28 and TRBJ2-7, the full variable domain reads DVKVTQSSRYLVKRTGEKVFLECVQDMDHENMFWYRQDPGLGLRLIYFSYDVKMKEKGDIPEGYSVSREKKERFSLILESASTNQTSMYLCASSSGTGVFYEQYFGPGTRLTVT.

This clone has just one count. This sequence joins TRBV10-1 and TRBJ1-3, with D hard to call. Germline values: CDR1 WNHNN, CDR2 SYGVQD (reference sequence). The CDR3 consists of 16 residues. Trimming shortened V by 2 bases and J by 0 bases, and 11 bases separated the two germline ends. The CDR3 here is CASSETIPGSGNTIYF. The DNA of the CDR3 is TGCGCCAGCAGTGAGACTATCCCGGGCTCTGGAAACACCATATATTTT.

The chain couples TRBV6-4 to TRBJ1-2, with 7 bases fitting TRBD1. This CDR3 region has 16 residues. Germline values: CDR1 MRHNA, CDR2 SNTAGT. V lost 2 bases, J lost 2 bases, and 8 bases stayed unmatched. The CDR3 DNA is TGTGCCAGCAGTGACCTCCGACAGGGACGCAACTATGGCTACACCTTC. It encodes CASSDLRQGRNYGYTF.

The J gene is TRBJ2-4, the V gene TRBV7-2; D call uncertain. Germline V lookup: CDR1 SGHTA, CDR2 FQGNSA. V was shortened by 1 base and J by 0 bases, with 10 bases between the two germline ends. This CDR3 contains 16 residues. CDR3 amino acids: CASSLVNNLAKNIQYF. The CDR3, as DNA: TGTGCCAGCAGCTTAGTTAACAATCTAGCCAAAAACATTCAGTACTTC.

The CDR3 loop is CASSGNLGDEQYF. The CDR3, as DNA: TGTGCCAGCAGTGGAAATTTGGGTGACGAGCAGTACTTC. V and J are TRBV6-5 and TRBJ2-7; no clear D. The CDR3 has 13 amino acids. The germline V gene has CDR1 MNHEY and CDR2 SVGAGI. Trimming cost V 5 bases and J 5 bases, with 13 bases left between them.

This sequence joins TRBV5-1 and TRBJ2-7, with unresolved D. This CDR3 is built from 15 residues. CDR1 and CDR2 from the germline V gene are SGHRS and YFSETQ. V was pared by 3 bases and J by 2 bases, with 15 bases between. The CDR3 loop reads CASSWGPKITYEQYF. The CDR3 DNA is TGCGCCAGCAGCTGGGGTCCTAAAATCACCTACGAGCAGTACTTC.

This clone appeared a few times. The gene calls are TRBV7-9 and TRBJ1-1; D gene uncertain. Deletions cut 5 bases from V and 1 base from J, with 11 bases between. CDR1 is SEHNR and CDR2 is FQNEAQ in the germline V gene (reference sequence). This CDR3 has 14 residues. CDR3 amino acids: CASSSSQWNTEAFF. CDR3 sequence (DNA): TGTGCCAGCAGCAGTTCCCAGTGGAACACTGAAGCTTTCTTT.

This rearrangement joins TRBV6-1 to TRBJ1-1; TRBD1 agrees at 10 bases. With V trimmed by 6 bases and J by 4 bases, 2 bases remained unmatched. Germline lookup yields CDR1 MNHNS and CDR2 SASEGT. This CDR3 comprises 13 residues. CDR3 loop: CASRGTGVTEAFF. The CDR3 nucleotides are TGTGCCAGCAGGGGGACAGGGGTCACTGAAGCTTTCTTT.

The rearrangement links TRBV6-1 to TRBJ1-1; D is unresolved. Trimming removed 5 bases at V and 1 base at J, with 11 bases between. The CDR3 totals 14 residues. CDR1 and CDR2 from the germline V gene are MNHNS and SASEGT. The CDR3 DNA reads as TGTGCCAGCAGTATCGGACGGTGGAACACTGAAGCTTTCTTT. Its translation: CASSIGRWNTEAFF.

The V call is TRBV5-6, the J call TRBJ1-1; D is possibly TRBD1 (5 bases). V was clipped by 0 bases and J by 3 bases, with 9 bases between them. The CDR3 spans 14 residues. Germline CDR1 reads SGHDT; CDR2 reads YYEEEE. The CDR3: CASSLAGGDTEAFF. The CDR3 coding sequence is TGTGCCAGCAGCTTGGCGGGGGGTGACACTGAAGCTTTCTTT.

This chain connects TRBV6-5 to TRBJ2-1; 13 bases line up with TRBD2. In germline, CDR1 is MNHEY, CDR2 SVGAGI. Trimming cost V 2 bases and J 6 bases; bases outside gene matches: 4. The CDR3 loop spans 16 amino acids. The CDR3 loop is CASSYETSGRANEQFF. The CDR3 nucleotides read TGTGCCAGCAGTTACGAAACTAGCGGGAGGGCCAATGAGCAGTTCTTC.

CDR3 in DNA: TGTGCCTGGAGGGGGCCCTACGAGCAGTACTTC. The encoded protein is CAWRGPYEQYF. V and J are TRBV30 and TRBJ2-7; the D gene is possibly TRBD1 (5 bases). The CDR3 is 11 amino acids. Trimming removed 3 bases from V and 2 bases from J, with 5 bases in between. Germline V gives CDR1 GTSNPN, CDR2 SVGIG (reference sequence).

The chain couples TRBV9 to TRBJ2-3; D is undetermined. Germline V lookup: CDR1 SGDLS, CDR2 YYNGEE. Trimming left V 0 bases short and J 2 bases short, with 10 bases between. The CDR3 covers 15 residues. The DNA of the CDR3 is TGTGCCAGCAGCGTAGGAACTGCTTACACAGATACGCAGTATTTT. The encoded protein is CASSVGTAYTDTQYF.

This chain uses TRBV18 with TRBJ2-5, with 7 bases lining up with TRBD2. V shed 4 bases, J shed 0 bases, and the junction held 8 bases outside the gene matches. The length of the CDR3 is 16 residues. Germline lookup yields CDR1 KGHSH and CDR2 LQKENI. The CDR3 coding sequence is TGTGCCAGCTCACTCCGTGGAGCGGGAAACCAAGAGACCCAGTACTTC. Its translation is CASSLRGAGNQETQYF.

This CDR3 reads CAWTSGSSYNEQFF. The DNA for the CDR3 is TGTGCCTGGACTAGCGGGAGCTCCTACAATGAGCAGTTCTTC. The chain is built from TRBV30 and TRBJ2-1; 10 nucleotides match TRBD2. After removal of 4 bases from V and 0 bases from J, the junction contained 0 bases not matched to a gene. Germline V gene sequence: CDR1 GTSNPN, CDR2 SVGIG (reference sequence). The CDR3 consists of 14 residues.

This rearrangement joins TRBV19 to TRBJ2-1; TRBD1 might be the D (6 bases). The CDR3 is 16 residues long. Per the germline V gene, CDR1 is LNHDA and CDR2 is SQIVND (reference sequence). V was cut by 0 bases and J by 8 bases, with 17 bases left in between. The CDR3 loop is CASSIDGGAGVDEQFF. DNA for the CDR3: TGTGCCAGTAGTATAGATGGGGGCGCGGGTGTTGATGAGCAGTTCTTC.

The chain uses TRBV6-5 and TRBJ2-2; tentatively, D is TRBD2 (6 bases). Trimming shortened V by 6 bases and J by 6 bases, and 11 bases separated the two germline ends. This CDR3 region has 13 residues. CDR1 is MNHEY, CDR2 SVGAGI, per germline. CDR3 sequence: CASSDPGAGELFF. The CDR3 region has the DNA TGTGCCAGCAGCGACCCGGGGGCCGGGGAGCTGTTTTTT.

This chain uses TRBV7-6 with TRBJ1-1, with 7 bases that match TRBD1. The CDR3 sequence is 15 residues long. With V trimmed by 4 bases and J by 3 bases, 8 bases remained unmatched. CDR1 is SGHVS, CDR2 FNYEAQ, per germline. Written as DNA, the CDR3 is TGTGCCAGCAGCTCCCGGACAGGCGGCGACACTGAAGCTTTCTTT. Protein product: CASSSRTGGDTEAFF.

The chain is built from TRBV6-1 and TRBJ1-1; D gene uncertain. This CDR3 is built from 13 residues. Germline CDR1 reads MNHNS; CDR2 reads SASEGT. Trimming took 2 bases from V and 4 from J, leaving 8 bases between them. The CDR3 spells CASSELDLTEAFF. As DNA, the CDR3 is TGTGCCAGCAGTGAACTGGACCTCACTGAAGCTTTCTTT.

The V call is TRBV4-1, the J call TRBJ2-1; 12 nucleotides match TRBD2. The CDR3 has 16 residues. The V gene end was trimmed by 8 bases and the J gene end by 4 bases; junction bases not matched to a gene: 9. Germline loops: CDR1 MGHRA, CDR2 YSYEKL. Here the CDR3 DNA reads TGCGCCAGCGGGCGCCGACTAGCGGGAGTTTACAATGAGCAGTTCTTC. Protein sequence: CASGRRLAGVYNEQFF.

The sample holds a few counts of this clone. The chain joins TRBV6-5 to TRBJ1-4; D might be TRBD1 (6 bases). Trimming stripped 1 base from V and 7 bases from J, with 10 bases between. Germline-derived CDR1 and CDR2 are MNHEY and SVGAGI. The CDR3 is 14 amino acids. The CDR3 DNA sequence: TGTGCCAGCAGTTACTTTAGGGGGGGTGAAAAACTGTTTTTT. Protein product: CASSYFRGGEKLFF.

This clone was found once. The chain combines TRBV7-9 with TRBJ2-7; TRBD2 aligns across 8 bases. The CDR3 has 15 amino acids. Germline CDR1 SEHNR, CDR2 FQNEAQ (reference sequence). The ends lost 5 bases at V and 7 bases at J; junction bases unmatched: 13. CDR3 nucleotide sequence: TGTGCCAGCAGCATTAGCGGGGTCAAATCCGGGGAGCAGTACTTC. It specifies CASSISGVKSGEQYF.

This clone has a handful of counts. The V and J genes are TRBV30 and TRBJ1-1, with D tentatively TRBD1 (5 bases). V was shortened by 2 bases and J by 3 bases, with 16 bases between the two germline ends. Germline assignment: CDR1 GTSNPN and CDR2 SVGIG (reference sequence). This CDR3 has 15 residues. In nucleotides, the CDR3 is TGTGCCTGGAGTATAAGGTTTCTAGGGGACACTGAAGCTTTCTTT. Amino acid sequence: CAWSIRFLGDTEAFF.

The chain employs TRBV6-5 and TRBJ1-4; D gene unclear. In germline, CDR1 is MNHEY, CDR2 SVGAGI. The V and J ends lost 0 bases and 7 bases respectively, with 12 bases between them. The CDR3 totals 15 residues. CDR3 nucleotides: TGTGCCAGCAGTTACTCGACTAGGAGGAGTGAAAAACTGTTTTTT. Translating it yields CASSYSTRRSEKLFF.